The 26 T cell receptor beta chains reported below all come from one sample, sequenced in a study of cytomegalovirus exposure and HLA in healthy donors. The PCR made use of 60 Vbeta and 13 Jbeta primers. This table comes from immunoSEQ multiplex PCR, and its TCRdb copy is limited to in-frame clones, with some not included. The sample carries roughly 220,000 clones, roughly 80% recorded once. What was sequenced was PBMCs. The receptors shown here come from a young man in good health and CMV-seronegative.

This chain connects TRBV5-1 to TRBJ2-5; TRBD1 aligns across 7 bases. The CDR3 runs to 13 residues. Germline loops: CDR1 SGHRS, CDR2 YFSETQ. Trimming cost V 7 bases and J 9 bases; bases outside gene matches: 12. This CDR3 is CASSTGDSGPQYF. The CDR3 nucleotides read TGCGCCAGCTCCACCGGGGACAGTGGGCCCCAGTACTTC.

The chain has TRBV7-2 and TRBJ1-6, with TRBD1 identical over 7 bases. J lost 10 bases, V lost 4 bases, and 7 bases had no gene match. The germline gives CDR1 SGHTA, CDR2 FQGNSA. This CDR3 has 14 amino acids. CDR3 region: CASSSTGYDSPLHF. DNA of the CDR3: TGTGCCAGCAGCTCGACAGGGTATGACTCACCCCTCCACTTT.

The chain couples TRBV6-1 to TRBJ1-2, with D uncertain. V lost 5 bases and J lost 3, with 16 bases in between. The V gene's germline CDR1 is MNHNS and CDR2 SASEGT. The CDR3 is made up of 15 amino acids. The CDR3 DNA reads TGTGCCAGCAGTCCAAGCGGACGGGTGTACTATGGCTACACCTTC. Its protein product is CASSPSGRVYYGYTF.

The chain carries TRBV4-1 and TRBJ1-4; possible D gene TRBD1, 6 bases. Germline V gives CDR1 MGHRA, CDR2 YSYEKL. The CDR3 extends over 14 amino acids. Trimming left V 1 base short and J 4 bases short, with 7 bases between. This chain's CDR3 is CASSQGDNNEKLFF. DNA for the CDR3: TGCGCCAGCAGCCAAGGGGACAATAATGAAAAACTGTTTTTT.

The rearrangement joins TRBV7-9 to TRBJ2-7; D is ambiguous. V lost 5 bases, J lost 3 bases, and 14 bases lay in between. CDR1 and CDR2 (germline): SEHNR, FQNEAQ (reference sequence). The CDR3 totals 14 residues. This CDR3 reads CASSPAAGHYEQYF. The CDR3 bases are TGTGCCAGCAGCCCTGCGGCCGGCCACTACGAGCAGTACTTC.

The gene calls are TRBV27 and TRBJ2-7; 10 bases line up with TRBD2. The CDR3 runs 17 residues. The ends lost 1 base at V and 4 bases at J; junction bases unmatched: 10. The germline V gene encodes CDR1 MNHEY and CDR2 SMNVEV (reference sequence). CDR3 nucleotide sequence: TGTGCCAGCAGTTTATACCCCCCTAGCGGGAGTCGATACGAGCAGTACTTC. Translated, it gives CASSLYPPSGSRYEQYF.

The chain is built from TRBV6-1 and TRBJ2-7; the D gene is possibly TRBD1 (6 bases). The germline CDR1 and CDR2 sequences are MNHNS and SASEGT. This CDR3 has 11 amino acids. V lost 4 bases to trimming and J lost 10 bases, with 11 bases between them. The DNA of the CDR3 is TGTGCCAGCAGTGGGACAGTAGAACAGTACTTC. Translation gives CASSGTVEQYF.

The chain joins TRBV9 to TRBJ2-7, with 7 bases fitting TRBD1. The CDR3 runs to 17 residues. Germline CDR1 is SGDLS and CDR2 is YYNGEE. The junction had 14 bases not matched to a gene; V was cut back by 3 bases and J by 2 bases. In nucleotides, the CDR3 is TGTGCCAGCAGCGAACGGGGTGGGAACAGGGGAACCTACGAGCAGTACTTC. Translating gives CASSERGGNRGTYEQYF.

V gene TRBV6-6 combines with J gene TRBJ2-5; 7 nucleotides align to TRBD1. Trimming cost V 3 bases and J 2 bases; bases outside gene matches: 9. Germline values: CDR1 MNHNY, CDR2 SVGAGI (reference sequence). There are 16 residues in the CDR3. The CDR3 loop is CASSYSRQGYQETQYF. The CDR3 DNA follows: TGTGCCAGCAGTTATTCTCGACAGGGCTATCAAGAGACCCAGTACTTC.

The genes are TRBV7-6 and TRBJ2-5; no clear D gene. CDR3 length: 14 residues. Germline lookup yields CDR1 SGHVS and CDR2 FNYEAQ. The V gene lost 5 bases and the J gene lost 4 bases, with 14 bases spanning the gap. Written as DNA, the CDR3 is TGTGCCAGCAGCCCATTAAACAGATTAGAGACCCAGTACTTC. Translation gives CASSPLNRLETQYF.

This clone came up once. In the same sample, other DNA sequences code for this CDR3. CDR3 in DNA: TGTGCCAGCAGCTTAGCGGGGCTGGGGGAGACCCAGTACTTC. It specifies CASSLAGLGETQYF. The chain has TRBV7-2 and TRBJ2-5; maybe TRBD1 (5 bases). V was shortened by 0 bases and J by 5 bases, with 10 bases between the two germline ends. Germline CDR1 is SGHTA and CDR2 is FQGNSA. The CDR3 contains 14 residues.

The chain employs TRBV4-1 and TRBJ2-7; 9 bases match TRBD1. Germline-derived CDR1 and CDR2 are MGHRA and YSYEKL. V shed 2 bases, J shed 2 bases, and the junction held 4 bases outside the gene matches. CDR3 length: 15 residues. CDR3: CASSQLTGGPYEQYF. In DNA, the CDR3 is TGCGCCAGCAGCCAACTGACAGGGGGACCCTACGAGCAGTACTTC.

The CDR3 is CATTETYVDPKAFF. Written as DNA, the CDR3 is TGTGCCACCACGGAGACGTACGTGGATCCCAAGGCTTTCTTT. V usage is TRBV6-1 and J usage is TRBJ1-1; D remains ambiguous. Deletions cut 10 bases from V and 11 bases from J, with 26 bases between. The CDR3 is made up of 14 amino acids. Germline lookup yields CDR1 MNHNS and CDR2 SASEGT.

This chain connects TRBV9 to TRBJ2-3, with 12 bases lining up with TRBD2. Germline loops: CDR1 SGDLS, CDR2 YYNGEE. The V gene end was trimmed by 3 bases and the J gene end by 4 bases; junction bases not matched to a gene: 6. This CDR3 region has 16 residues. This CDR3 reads CASSAASGGAADTQYF. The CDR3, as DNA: TGTGCCAGCAGCGCCGCTAGCGGGGGGGCGGCAGATACGCAGTATTTT.

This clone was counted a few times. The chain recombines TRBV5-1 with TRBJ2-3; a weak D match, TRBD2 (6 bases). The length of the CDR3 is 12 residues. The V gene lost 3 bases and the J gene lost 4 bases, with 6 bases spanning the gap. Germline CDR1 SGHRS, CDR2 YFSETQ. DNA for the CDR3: TGCGCCAGCAGCTCGGGAGCAGATACGCAGTATTTT. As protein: CASSSGADTQYF. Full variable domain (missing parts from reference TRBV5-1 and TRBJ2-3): KAGVTQTPRYLIKTRGQQVTLSCSPISGHRSVSWYQQTPGQGLQFLFEYFSETQRNKGNFPGRFSGRQFSNSRSEMNVSTLELGDSALYLCASSSGADTQYFGPGTRLTVL.

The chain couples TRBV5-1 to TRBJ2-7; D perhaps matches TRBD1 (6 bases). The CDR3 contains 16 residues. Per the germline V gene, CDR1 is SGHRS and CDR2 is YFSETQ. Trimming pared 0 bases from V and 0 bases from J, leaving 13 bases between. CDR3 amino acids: CASSLAMRGSSYEQYF. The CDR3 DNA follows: TGCGCCAGCAGCTTGGCGATGAGGGGGAGCTCCTACGAGCAGTACTTC. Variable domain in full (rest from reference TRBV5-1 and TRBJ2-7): KAGVTQTPRYLIKTRGQQVTLSCSPISGHRSVSWYQQTPGQGLQFLFEYFSETQRNKGNFPGRFSGRQFSNSRSEMNVSTLELGDSALYLCASSLAMRGSSYEQYFGPGTRLTVT.

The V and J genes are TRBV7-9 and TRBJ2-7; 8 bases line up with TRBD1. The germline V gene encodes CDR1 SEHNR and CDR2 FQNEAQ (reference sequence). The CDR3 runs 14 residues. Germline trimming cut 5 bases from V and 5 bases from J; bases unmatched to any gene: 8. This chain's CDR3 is CASSPDRVVDEQYF. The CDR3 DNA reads TGTGCCAGCAGCCCGGACAGGGTTGTGGACGAGCAGTACTTC. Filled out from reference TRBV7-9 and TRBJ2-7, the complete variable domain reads DTGVSQNPRHKITKRGQNVTFRCDPISEHNRLYWYRQTLGQGPEFLTYFQNEAQLEKSRLLSDRFSAERPKGSFSTLEIQRTEQGDSAMYLCASSPDRVVDEQYFGPGTRLTVT.

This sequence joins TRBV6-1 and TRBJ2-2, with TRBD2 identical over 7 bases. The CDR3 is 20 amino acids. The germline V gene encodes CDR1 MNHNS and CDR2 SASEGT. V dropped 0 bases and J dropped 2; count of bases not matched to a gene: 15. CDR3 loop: CASSEALASGTQYNTGELFF. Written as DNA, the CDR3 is TGTGCCAGCAGTGAAGCGCTGGCTAGCGGCACCCAATACAACACCGGGGAGCTGTTTTTT.

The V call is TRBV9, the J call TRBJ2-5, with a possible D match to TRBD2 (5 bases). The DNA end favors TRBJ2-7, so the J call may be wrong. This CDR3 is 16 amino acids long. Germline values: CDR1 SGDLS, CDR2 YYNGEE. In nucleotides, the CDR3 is TGTGCCAGCAGCGTAGGACTCGGCGGAGGCGGCCTCGAGCAGTACTTC. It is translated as CASSVGLGGGGLEQYF.

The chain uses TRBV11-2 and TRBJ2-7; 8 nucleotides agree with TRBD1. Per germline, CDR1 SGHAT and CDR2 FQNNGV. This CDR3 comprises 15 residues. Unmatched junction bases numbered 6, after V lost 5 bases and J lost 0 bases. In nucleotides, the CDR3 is TGTGCCAGCAGCAGGGACAGGATTAGCTCCTACGAGCAGTACTTC. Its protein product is CASSRDRISSYEQYF.

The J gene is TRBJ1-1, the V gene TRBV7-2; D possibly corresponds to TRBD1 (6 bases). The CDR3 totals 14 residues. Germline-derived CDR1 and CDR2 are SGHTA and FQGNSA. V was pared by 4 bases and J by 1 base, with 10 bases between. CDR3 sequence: CASSSLGQNTEAFF. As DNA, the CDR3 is TGTGCCAGCAGCTCATTGGGACAGAACACTGAAGCTTTCTTT. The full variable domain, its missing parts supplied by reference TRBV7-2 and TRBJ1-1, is GAGVSQSPSNKVTEKGKDVELRCDPISGHTALYWYRQSLGQGLEFLIYFQGNSAPDKSGLPSDRFSAERTGGSVSTLTIQRTQQEDSAVYLCASSSLGQNTEAFFGQGTRLTVV.

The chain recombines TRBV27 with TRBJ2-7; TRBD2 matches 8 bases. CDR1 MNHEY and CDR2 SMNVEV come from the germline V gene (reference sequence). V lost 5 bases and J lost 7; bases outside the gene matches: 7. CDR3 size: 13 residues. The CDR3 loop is CASSLGTRGEQYF. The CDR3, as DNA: TGTGCCAGCAGTCTCGGGACTAGGGGGGAGCAGTACTTC.

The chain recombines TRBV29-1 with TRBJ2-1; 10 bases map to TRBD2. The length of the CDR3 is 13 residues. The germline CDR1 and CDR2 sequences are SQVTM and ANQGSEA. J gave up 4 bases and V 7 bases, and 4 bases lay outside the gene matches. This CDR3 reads CSAERGGYNEQFF. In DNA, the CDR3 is TGCAGCGCCGAGCGGGGGGGTTACAATGAGCAGTTCTTC.

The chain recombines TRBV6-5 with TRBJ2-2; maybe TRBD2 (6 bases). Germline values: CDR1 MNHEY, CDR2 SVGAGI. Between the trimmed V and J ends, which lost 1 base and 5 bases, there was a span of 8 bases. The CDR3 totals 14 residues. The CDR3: CASSYFGGTGELFF. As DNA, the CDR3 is TGTGCCAGCAGTTACTTCGGGGGTACCGGGGAGCTGTTTTTT.

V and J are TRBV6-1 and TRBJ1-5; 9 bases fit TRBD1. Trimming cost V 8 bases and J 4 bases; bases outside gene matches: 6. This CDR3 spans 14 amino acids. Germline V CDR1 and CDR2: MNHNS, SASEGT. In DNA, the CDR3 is TGTGCCAGCGCGGACAGGGGACTTAATCAGCCCCAGCATTTT. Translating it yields CASADRGLNQPQHF.

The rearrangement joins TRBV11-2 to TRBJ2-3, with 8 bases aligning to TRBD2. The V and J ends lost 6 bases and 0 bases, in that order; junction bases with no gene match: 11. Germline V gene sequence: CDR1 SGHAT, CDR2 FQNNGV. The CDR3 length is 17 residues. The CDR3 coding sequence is TGTGCCAGCAGGAAAACGGTAGCGGGGAGCAGCACAGATACGCAGTATTTT. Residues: CASRKTVAGSSTDTQYF.